The clone carrying this TCR beta chain showed up just once. The table came from immunoSEQ multiplex PCR; TCRdb's copy has only in-frame clones and leaves some out. The table includes 130,000 to 150,000 clones, 65% to 80% detected once. This entry is derived from a study of blood T cell repertoires in COVID-19. Germline-derived CDR1 and CDR2 are GTSNPN and SVGIG (reference sequence). Trimming stripped 4 bases from V and 3 bases from J, with 22 bases between. This CDR3 comprises 17 residues. This chain links TRBV30 with TRBJ2-1; no reliable D call. The TCR originated in a woman aged 60-75 years with acute or convalescent COVID-19. The sequencing input was peripheral blood. CDR3 coding DNA: TGTGCCTGGACCGAAACTCTATGGTCGAGTCTCTACAATGAGCAGTTCTTC. Protein product: CAWTETLWSSLYNEQFF.